The rows below give T cell receptor beta chains drawn from one sample of a study of blood T cell repertoires in COVID-19. This table comes from immunoSEQ multiplex PCR, and its TCRdb copy is limited to in-frame clones, with some not included. This sample has about 260,000 clones, with approximately 88% found just once. The sequencing input was peripheral blood. These receptor sequences come from a human donor in a cohort sampled during active COVID-19. Both conserved end residues are trimmed from each CDR3. Fields, in order: CDR3 protein, J gene, V gene.

CDR3: ATSTANYGYT; J: TRBJ1-2; V: TRBV27
CDR3: ATSDSPGQGYEQY; J: TRBJ2-7; V: TRBV24-1
CDR3: ASSSSGRGLPGANVLT; J: TRBJ2-6; V: TRBV27
CDR3: ASSFWDRVAYEQY; J: TRBJ2-7; V: TRBV5-5
CDR3: ASSTGGASYEQY; J: TRBJ2-7; V: TRBV7-3
CDR3: ASSLIRTGYNEQF; J: TRBJ2-1; V: TRBV13
CDR3: AWSDRGEQY; J: TRBJ2-7; V: TRBV30
CDR3: ASSLDPHSLSTDTQY; J: TRBJ2-3; V: TRBV11-2
CDR3: AWRPLKSGTGVLYGYT; J: TRBJ1-2; V: TRBV30
CDR3: ASSDSGVFNEKLF; J: TRBJ1-4; V: TRBV4-2
CDR3: ASSQEGGFGGYT; J: TRBJ1-2; V: TRBV4-3
CDR3: ASSQDSKGVRRGYT; J: TRBJ1-2; V: TRBV4-3
CDR3: ASSKDIQGYYGYT; J: TRBJ1-2; V: TRBV6-5
CDR3: ASSHGGQPNTEAF; J: TRBJ1-1; V: TRBV4-3
CDR3: ASSEGVRGGEQY; J: TRBJ2-7; V: TRBV25-1
CDR3: ASLSGVSYEQY; J: TRBJ2-7; V: TRBV28
CDR3: ASSYLGGSVDEQF; J: TRBJ2-1; V: TRBV6-6
CDR3: ATQSGSGRNEQF; J: TRBJ2-1; V: TRBV15
CDR3: SVSLRDSQSYT; J: TRBJ1-2; V: TRBV29-1
CDR3: ASSLGTSGRWAYEQY; J: TRBJ2-7; V: TRBV27
CDR3: ASSSRDRLYTLGEPQH; J: TRBJ1-5; V: TRBV27
CDR3: ASRGPGNTEAF; J: TRBJ1-1; V: TRBV12-3/TRBV12-4
CDR3: ASSFSGGAYEQF; J: TRBJ2-1; V: TRBV11-3
CDR3: ASTPELVSGYT; J: TRBJ1-2; V: TRBV6-6
CDR3: ASSILGQTGNTEAF; J: TRBJ1-1; V: TRBV19
CDR3: ASSGEQGRGTEAF; J: TRBJ1-1; V: TRBV9
CDR3: ASSSLPDTEAF; J: TRBJ1-1; V: TRBV11-3
CDR3: ASSWGGARMN; J: TRBJ2-7; V: TRBV28
CDR3: ASRDATNEKLF; J: TRBJ1-4; V: TRBV19
CDR3: ATSRGRDGDGYT; J: TRBJ1-2; V: TRBV15
CDR3: ASSSGQGIIEQY; J: TRBJ2-7; V: TRBV7-2
CDR3: ASSYSGSGANVLT; J: TRBJ2-6; V: TRBV6-2/TRBV6-3
CDR3: ASRAGSGNTIY; J: TRBJ1-3; V: TRBV3-1/TRBV3-2
CDR3: ASRDLAGAYDTQY; J: TRBJ2-3; V: TRBV6-6
CDR3: ASSPGAPGQGAIATDTQY; J: TRBJ2-3; V: TRBV5-4
CDR3: AVGGRGVGANVLT; J: TRBJ2-6; V: TRBV6-6
CDR3: ASSIPRGEQY; J: TRBJ2-7; V: TRBV7-3
CDR3: ARSSYHPGWGVYGYT; J: TRBJ1-2; V: TRBV7-5
CDR3: ASSLQYHGYT; J: TRBJ1-2; V: TRBV7-2
CDR3: ASSAQVNTEAF; J: TRBJ1-1; V: TRBV10-2
CDR3: AIRGTGVNTEAF; J: TRBJ1-1; V: TRBV10-3